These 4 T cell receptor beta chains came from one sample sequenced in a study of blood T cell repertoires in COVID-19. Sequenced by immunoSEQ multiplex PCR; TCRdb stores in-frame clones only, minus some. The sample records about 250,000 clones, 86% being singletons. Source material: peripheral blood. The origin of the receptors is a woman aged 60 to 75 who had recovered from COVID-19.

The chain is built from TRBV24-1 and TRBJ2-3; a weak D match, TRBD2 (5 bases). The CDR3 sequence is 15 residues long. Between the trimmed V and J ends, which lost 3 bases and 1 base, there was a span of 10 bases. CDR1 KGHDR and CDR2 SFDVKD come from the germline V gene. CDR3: CATSDTGLRTDTQYF. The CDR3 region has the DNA TGTGCCACCAGTGATACTGGACTTCGCACAGATACGCAGTATTTT.

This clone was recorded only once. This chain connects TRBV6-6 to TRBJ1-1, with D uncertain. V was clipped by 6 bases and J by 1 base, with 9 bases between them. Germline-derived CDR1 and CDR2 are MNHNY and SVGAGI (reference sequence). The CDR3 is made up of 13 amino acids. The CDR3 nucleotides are TGTGCCAGCAGGGGAGACGCGAACACTGAAGCTTTCTTT. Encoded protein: CASRGDANTEAFF.

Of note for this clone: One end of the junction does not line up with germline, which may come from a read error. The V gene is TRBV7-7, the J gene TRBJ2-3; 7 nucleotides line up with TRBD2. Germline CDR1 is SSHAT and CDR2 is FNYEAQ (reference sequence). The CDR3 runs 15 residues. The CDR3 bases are TGTGCTAGCAGCCGTAGCGGGCAATCCACAGATACGCAGTATTTT. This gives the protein CASSRSGQSTDTQYF.

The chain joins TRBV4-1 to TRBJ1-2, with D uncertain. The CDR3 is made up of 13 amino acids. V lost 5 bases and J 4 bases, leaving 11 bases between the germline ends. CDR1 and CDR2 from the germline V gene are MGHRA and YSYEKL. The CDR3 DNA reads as TGCGCCAGCAGCGTGGGTTCGGGCTATGGCTACACCTTC. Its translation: CASSVGSGYGYTF.